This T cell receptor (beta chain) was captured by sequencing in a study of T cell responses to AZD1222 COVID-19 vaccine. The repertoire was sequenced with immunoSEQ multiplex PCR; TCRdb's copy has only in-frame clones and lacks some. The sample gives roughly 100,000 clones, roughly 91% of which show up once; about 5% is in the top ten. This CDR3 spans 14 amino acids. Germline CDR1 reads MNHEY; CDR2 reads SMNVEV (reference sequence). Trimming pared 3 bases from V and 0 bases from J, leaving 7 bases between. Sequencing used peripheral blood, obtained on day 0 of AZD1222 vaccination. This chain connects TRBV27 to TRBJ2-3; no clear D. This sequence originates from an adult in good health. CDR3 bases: TGTGCCAGCAGTTTGTCCACTAGCACAGATACGCAGTATTTT. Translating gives CASSLSTSTDTQYF.